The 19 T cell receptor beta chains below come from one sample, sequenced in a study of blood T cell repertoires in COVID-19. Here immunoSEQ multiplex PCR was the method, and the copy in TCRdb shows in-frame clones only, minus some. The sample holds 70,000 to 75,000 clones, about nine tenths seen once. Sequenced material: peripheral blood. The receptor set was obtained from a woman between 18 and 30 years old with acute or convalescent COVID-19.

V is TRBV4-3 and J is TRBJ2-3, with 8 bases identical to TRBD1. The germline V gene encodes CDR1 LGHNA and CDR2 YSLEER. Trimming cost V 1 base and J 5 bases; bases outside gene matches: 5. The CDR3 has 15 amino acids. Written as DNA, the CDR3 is TGCGCCAGCAGCCAAGGGACAGGGAAAGGAGATACGCAGTATTTT. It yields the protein CASSQGTGKGDTQYF.

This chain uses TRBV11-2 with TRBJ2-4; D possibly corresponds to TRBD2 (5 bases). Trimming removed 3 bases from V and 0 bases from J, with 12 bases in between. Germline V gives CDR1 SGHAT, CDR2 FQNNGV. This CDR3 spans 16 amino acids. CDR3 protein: CASSFNVGVAKNIQYF. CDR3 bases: TGTGCCAGCAGCTTCAATGTCGGGGTAGCCAAAAACATTCAGTACTTC.

CDR3 sequence reads: CASAGDFYEQYF. DNA for the CDR3: TGTGCCAGCGCCGGGGATTTCTACGAGCAGTACTTC. The chain combines TRBV2 with TRBJ2-7, with D possibly matching TRBD2 (5 bases). The CDR3 extends over 12 amino acids. V lost 8 bases and J lost 3, with 11 bases in between. Per the germline V gene, CDR1 is SNHLY and CDR2 is FYNNEI.

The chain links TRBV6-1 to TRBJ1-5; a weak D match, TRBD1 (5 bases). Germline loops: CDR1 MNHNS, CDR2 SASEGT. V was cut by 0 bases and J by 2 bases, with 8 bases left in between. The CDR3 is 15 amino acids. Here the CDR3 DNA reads TGTGCCAGCAGTGAAGCGGACACCCGCAATCAGCCCCAGCATTTT. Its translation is CASSEADTRNQPQHF.

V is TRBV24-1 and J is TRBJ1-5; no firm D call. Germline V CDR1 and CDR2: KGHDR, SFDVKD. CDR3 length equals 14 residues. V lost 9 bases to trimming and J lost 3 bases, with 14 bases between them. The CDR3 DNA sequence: TGTGCCACCTCTAGTGGCCGGCTCAATCAGCCCCAGCATTTT. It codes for CATSSGRLNQPQHF.

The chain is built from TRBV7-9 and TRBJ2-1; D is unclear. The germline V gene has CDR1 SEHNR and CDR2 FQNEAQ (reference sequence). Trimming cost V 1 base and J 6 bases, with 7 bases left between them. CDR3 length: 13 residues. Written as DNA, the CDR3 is TGTGCCAGCAGCTTAGTTAGCTCCAATGAGCAGTTCTTC. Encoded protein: CASSLVSSNEQFF.

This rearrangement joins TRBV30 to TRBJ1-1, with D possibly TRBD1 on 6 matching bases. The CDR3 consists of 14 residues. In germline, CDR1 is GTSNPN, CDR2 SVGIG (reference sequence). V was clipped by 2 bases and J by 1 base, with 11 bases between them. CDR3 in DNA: TGTGCCTGGAGTTTCGGGGGGCGGAACACTGAAGCTTTCTTT. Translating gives CAWSFGGRNTEAFF.

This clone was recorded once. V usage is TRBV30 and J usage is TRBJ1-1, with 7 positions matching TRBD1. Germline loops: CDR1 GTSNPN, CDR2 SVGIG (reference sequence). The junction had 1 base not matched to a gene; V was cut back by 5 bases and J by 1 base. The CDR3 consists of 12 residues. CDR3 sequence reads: CAWDRENTEAFF. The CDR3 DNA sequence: TGTGCCTGGGACAGGGAGAACACTGAAGCTTTCTTT. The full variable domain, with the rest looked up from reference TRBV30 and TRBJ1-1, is SQTIHQWPATLVQPVGSPLSLECTVEGTSNPNLYWYRQAAGRGLQLLFYSVGIGQISSEVPQNLSASRPQDRQFILSSKKLLLSDSGFYLCAWDRENTEAFFGQGTRLTVV.

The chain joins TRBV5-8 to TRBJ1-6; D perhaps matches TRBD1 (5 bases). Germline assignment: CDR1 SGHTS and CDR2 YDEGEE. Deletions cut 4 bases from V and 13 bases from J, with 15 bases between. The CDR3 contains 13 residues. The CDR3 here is CASSRERGLPLHF. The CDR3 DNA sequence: TGTGCCAGCAGCCGGGAGAGGGGTCTCCCCCTCCACTTT.

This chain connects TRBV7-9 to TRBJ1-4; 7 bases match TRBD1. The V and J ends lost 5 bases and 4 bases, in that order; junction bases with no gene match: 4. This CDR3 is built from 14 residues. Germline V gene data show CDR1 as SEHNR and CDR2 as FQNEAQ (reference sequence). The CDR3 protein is CASSARGNNEKLFF. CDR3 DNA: TGTGCCAGCAGCGCCAGGGGGAATAATGAAAAACTGTTTTTT.

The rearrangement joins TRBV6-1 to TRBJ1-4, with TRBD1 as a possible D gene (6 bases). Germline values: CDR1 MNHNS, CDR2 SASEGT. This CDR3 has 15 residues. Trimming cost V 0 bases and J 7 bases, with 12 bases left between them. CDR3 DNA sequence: TGTGCCAGCAGTGAAGCGCTGCAGGGGACTGAAAAACTGTTTTTT. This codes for CASSEALQGTEKLFF.

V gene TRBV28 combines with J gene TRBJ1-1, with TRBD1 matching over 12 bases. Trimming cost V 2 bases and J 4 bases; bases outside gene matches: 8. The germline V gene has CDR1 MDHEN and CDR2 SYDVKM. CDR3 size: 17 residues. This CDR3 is CASSLLGTGGFFTEAFF. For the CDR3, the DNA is TGTGCCAGCAGTTTACTCGGGACAGGGGGCTTTTTCACTGAAGCTTTCTTT.

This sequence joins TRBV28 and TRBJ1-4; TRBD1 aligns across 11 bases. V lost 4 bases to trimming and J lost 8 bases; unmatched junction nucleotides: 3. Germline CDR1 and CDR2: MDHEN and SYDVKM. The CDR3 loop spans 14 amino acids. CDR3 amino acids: CASSSDRGREKLFF. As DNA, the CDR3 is TGTGCCAGCAGTTCGGACAGGGGGCGGGAAAAACTGTTTTTT. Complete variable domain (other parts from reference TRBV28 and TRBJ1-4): DVKVTQSSRYLVKRTGEKVFLECVQDMDHENMFWYRQDPGLGLRLIYFSYDVKMKEKGDIPEGYSVSREKKERFSLILESASTNQTSMYLCASSSDRGREKLFFGSGTQLSVL.

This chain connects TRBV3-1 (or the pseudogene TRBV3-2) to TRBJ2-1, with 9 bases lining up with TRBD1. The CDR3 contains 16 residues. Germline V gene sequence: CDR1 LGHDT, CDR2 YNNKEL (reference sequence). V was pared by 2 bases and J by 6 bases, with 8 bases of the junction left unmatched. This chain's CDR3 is CASSQIVGTGTNEQFF. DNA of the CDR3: TGTGCCAGCAGCCAAATTGTAGGGACAGGGACCAATGAGCAGTTCTTC.

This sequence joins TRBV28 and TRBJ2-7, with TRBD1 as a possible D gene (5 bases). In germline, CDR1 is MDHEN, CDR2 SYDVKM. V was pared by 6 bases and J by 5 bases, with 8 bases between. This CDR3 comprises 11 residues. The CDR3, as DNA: TGTGCCAGCAGCACAGGTCACGAGCAGTACTTC. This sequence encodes CASSTGHEQYF.

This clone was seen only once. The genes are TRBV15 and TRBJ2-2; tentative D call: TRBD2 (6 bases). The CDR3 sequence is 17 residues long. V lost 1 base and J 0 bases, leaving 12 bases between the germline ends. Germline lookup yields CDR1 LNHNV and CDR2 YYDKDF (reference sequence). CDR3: CATSRGPGEPNTGELFF. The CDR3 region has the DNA TGTGCCACCAGCAGAGGCCCGGGGGAGCCGAACACCGGGGAGCTGTTTTTT.

CDR3 residues: CASSPDRAGTEAFF. As DNA, the CDR3 is TGTGCCAGCTCACCCGACAGGGCGGGCACTGAAGCTTTCTTT. This rearrangement joins TRBV18 to TRBJ1-1; 7 bases line up with TRBD1. Germline CDR1 and CDR2: KGHSH and LQKENI. J lost 4 bases, V lost 3 bases, and 5 bases had no gene match. This CDR3 has 14 amino acids. Supplemented by reference TRBV18 and TRBJ1-1, the full variable domain reads NAGVMQNPRHLVRRRGQEARLRCSPMKGHSHVYWYRQLPEEGLKFMVYLQKENIIDESGMPKERFSAEFPKEGPSILRIQQVVRGDSAAYFCASSPDRAGTEAFFGQGTRLTVV.

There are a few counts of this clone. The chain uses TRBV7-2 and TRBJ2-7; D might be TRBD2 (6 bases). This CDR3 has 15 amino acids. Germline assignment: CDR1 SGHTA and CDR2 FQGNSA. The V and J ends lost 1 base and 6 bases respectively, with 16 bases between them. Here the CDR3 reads CASSLGLGLALEQYF. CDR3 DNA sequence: TGTGCCAGCAGCTTAGGGTTGGGTCTAGCGCTCGAGCAGTACTTC.

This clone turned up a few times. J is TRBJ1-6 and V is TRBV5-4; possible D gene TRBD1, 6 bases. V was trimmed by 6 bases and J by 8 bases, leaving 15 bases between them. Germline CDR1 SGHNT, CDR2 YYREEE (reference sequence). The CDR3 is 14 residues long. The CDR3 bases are TGTGCCAGCAACAAAGGGGGGGATTATTCACCCCTCCACTTT. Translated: CASNKGGDYSPLHF.